The TCR beta chain under discussion was sequenced for a study of T cell responses to AZD1222 COVID-19 vaccine. Here immunoSEQ multiplex PCR was the method, and the copy in TCRdb shows in-frame clones only, minus some. Altogether around 71,000 clones are present, 70% to 85% being singletons, with the ten largest covering 2.9%. This CDR3 region has 17 residues. Losses at the gene ends were 3 bases for V and 1 base for J; bases not matched to a gene: 10. Germline CDR1 and CDR2: SGHNT and YYREEE (reference sequence). The chain couples TRBV5-4 to TRBJ2-7, with 10 bases fitting TRBD2. This sample comprised peripheral blood, obtained on day 0 of AZD1222 vaccination. This sequence originates from an adult in good health. CDR3 DNA: TGTGCCAGCAGCTCGGCCCCTTTAGCGGGGGGTTCCTACGAGCAGTACTTC. Encoded protein: CASSSAPLAGGSYEQYF.